This T cell receptor beta chain comes out of a study of blood T cell repertoires in COVID-19. Study-wide background: Sites in the United States, Italy and Spain provided acute and convalescent COVID-19 samples. T cells, B-cell-depleted T cells, or PBMCs supplied cDNA or gDNA.

As handled by the study authors: It was from reference gene primer amplification that nucleated cell counts were estimated. The data were produced by immunoSEQ multiplex PCR, yet TCRdb's version contains in-frame clones alone and is incomplete. That table furnishes V, J and clone size, whereas the DNA furnished D and trimming. The sample consists of around 50,000 clones, roughly 82% of them appearing once. Germline CDR1 and CDR2: SGDLS and YYNGEE. The CDR3 totals 15 residues. V trimming: 7 bases; J trimming: 2 bases; junction bases outside the gene matches: 5. This TCR came from a woman aged 55-69 years with acute or convalescent COVID-19. This chain joins TRBV9 and TRBJ2-3, with 12 bases lining up with TRBD2. Specimen: peripheral blood. Here the CDR3 DNA reads TGTGCCAGCGGGAGGACTAGCGGGGTCACAGATACGCAGTATTTT. Protein: CASGRTSGVTDTQYF.